Presented here are 24 T cell receptor beta chains from one specimen sequenced in a study of CD8 T cells in Susac syndrome. Random hexamers were used to reverse transcribe an amount of roughly 0.5 to 1 ug RNA. From the immunoSEQ multiplex PCR reads, TCRdb called clonotypes with MiXCR, one entry per CDR3 protein. Of about 120,000 distinct CDR3 sequences listed, 85% to 95% are singletons. Sequencing was performed on CD8+ T cells from PBMCs. The receptors stem from a human donor with Susac syndrome.

This rearrangement joins TRBV11-2 to TRBJ1-2, with D perhaps TRBD1 (5 bases). Germline V gives CDR1 SGHAT, CDR2 FQNNGV. There are 15 residues in the CDR3. V was cut by 4 bases and J by 5 bases, with 17 bases left in between. CDR3 nucleotides: TGTGCCAGCAGCTCACCGGGGCGCCAGAATTATGGCTACACCTTC. Its translation is CASSSPGRQNYGYTF.

The chain carries TRBV19 and TRBJ2-7, with 11 nucleotides matching TRBD1. The V gene end was trimmed by 5 bases and the J gene end by 3 bases; junction bases not matched to a gene: 6. This CDR3 has 15 amino acids. Germline assignment: CDR1 LNHDA and CDR2 SQIVND (reference sequence). Written as DNA, the CDR3 is TGTGCCAGTAGTGTCCGGGACAGGGGGATCTACGAGCAGTACTTC. Residues: CASSVRDRGIYEQYF.

The sample holds one count of this clonotype. The rearrangement joins TRBV12-5 to TRBJ1-5, with D perhaps matching TRBD1 (5 bases). Trimming took off 6 bases at V and 6 bases at J, with 12 bases between the two ends. CDR1 is LGHNT, CDR2 FRNRAP, per germline. The CDR3 covers 13 residues. The CDR3 protein is CASGAQGAQPQHF. The CDR3 DNA follows: TGTGCTAGTGGAGCGCAGGGTGCTCAGCCCCAGCATTTT. The full variable domain, in which reference TRBV12-5 and TRBJ1-5 provide the parts outside the CDR3, is DARVTQTPRHKVTEMGQEVTMRCQPILGHNTVFWYRQTMMQGLELLAYFRNRAPLDDSGMPKDRFSAEMPDATLATLKIQPSEPRDSAVYFCASGAQGAQPQHFGDGTRLSIL.

This clonotype was observed a single time. V gene TRBV29-1 combines with J gene TRBJ1-1; D not certain. This CDR3 comprises 12 residues. In germline, CDR1 is SQVTM, CDR2 ANQGSEA. The V end lost 4 bases, the J end lost 5 bases, and 11 bases lay between the germline ends. The CDR3 protein is CSVVIALTEAFF. CDR3 coding DNA: TGCAGCGTTGTAATTGCTTTAACTGAAGCTTTCTTT.

This clonotype was recorded once. The rearrangement links TRBV19 to TRBJ1-1, with D tentatively TRBD1 (6 bases). V lost 8 bases and J 5 bases, leaving 15 bases between the germline ends. The CDR3 totals 13 residues. The germline CDR1 and CDR2 sequences are LNHDA and SQIVND (reference sequence). For the CDR3, the DNA is TGTGCCAGTTTCGGGGGCGGAAGAACTGAAGCTTTCTTT. This codes for CASFGGGRTEAFF.

V is TRBV12-5 and J is TRBJ2-4, with D possibly being TRBD2 (6 bases). The CDR3 is made up of 15 amino acids. CDR1 LGHNT and CDR2 FRNRAP come from the germline V gene. V dropped 5 bases and J dropped 6 bases, with 17 bases sitting between them. The CDR3 loop is CASGPQDGGLNIQYF. As DNA, the CDR3 is TGTGCTAGTGGTCCACAAGACGGGGGTCTAAACATTCAGTACTTC.

The chain employs TRBV30 and TRBJ1-2; a weak D match, TRBD1 (5 bases). The germline V and J ends were trimmed by 3 bases and 7 bases, with 12 bases remaining between them. The CDR3 extends over 12 amino acids. Germline assignment: CDR1 GTSNPN and CDR2 SVGIG (reference sequence). For the CDR3, the DNA is TGTGCCTGGAGCGGGGGGACTCTTGGCTACACCTTC. It is translated as CAWSGGTLGYTF.

The rearrangement uses TRBV5-6 and TRBJ1-2, with a tentative D call TRBD1 (5 bases). Germline loops: CDR1 SGHDT, CDR2 YYEEEE. V was pared by 0 bases and J by 4 bases, with 10 bases between. The CDR3 contains 14 residues. Here the CDR3 DNA reads TGTGCCAGCAGCTTGGTGGGACGGCCCTATGGCTACACCTTC. It yields the protein CASSLVGRPYGYTF.

The J gene is TRBJ2-5, the V gene TRBV6-5, with TRBD1 matching over 10 bases. The germline gives CDR1 MNHEY, CDR2 SVGAGI. V lost 1 base and J lost 4; bases outside the gene matches: 9. There are 17 residues in the CDR3. The CDR3 nucleotides are TGTGCCAGCAGTTACTGGGAGCGGGGACAGGGGTCAGAGACCCAGTACTTC. Translation: CASSYWERGQGSETQYF.

This chain links TRBV20-1 with TRBJ1-1; D is possibly TRBD1 (5 bases). Trimming shortened V by 2 bases and J by 1 base, and 17 bases separated the two germline ends. In germline, CDR1 is DFQATT, CDR2 SNEGSKA (reference sequence). This CDR3 has 16 residues. CDR3 amino acids: CSARPYRDGQNTEAFF. In DNA, the CDR3 is TGCAGTGCTAGACCGTACCGGGACGGGCAGAACACTGAAGCTTTCTTT.

The V call is TRBV20-1, the J call TRBJ1-1; D unresolved. This CDR3 contains 8 residues. Trimming shortened V by 7 bases and J by 4 bases, and 1 base separated the two germline ends. Germline CDR1 reads DFQATT; CDR2 reads SNEGSKA (reference sequence). CDR3 bases: TGCAGTGTCACTGAAGCTTTCTTT. It encodes CSVTEAFF.

The rearrangement links TRBV29-1 to TRBJ1-2; no clear D gene. CDR1 SQVTM and CDR2 ANQGSEA come from the germline V gene. V was clipped by 4 bases and J by 4 bases, with 16 bases between them. The CDR3 covers 14 residues. CDR3 in amino acids: CSVARAEDLYGYTF. In DNA, the CDR3 is TGCAGCGTTGCTAGGGCAGAGGATCTCTATGGCTACACCTTC.

This chain connects TRBV10-3 to TRBJ2-7; D is unresolved. CDR1 and CDR2 from the germline V gene are ENHRY and SYGVKD. CDR3 length equals 15 residues. Between the trimmed V and J ends, which lost 0 bases and 0 bases, there was a span of 9 bases. CDR3 nucleotides: TGTGCCATCAGTGAGTCGCGGCAGCTCTCCTACGAGCAGTACTTC. It codes for CAISESRQLSYEQYF.

This chain joins TRBV13 and TRBJ2-7, with TRBD1 matching over 8 bases. Trimming cost V 3 bases and J 2 bases; bases outside gene matches: 3. The germline gives CDR1 PRHDT, CDR2 FYEKMQ (reference sequence). The CDR3 loop spans 14 amino acids. CDR3: CASSFQDRAYEQYF. The CDR3, as DNA: TGTGCCAGCAGCTTCCAGGACAGGGCCTACGAGCAGTACTTC.

The gene calls are TRBV6-2 or TRBV6-3 and TRBJ1-5, with D possibly being TRBD1 (5 bases). This CDR3 region has 17 residues. Germline loops: CDR1 MNHEY, CDR2 SVGEGT. Trimming cost V 6 bases and J 2 bases, with 20 bases left between them. DNA for the CDR3: TGTGCCAGCAGACGTCCCGGCCCCAGGGAGGGCAATCAGCCCCAGCATTTT. Its protein product is CASRRPGPREGNQPQHF.

J is TRBJ2-3 and V is TRBV11-2; a weak D match, TRBD2 (5 bases). CDR3 length: 15 residues. CDR1 is SGHAT and CDR2 is FQNNGV in the germline V gene. V lost 1 base to trimming and J lost 4 bases, with 12 bases between them. The CDR3 loop is CASSLAGGWPDTQYF. The CDR3 DNA is TGTGCCAGCAGCTTAGCGGGCGGGTGGCCAGATACGCAGTATTTT. Based on the CDR3 plus reference TRBV11-2 and TRBJ2-3, the full variable domain is EAGVAQSPRYKIIEKRQSVAFWCNPISGHATLYWYQQILGQGPKLLIQFQNNGVVDDSQLPKDRFSAERLKGVDSTLKIQPAKLEDSAVYLCASSLAGGWPDTQYFGPGTRLTVL.

V is TRBV20-1 and J is TRBJ2-5; 11 nucleotides agree with TRBD2. V gave up 1 base and J gave up 5 bases; unmatched junction bases: 18. Germline values: CDR1 DFQATT, CDR2 SNEGSKA (reference sequence). This CDR3 contains 19 residues. The CDR3 DNA reads TGCAGTGCTAGAGTATTCGGCGCTGTAGCGGGGGGGTCCCGGGAGACCCAGTACTTC. This gives the protein CSARVFGAVAGGSRETQYF.

The chain links TRBV10-3 to TRBJ2-1, with a tentative D call TRBD2 (7 bases). Trimming cost V 11 bases and J 8 bases, with 16 bases left between them. This CDR3 spans 12 amino acids. CDR1 is ENHRY, CDR2 SYGVKD, per germline. The CDR3 DNA reads as TGTGCCGCCGCTGTAGGGGGGGATGAGCAGTTCTTC. Translated, it gives CAAAVGGDEQFF.

This clonotype was seen once. The V gene is TRBV3-1, the J gene TRBJ1-1; TRBD1 is a possible D gene (5 bases). V was shortened by 0 bases and J by 5 bases, with 13 bases between the two germline ends. This CDR3 has 15 amino acids. Germline CDR1 LGHDT, CDR2 YNNKEL (reference sequence). The CDR3, as DNA: TGTGCCAGCAGCCAAGAGGTGGACATCTGGACTGAAGCTTTCTTT. Translating gives CASSQEVDIWTEAFF.

The chain couples TRBV14 to TRBJ2-7; D may be TRBD1 or TRBD2 (5 bases each). The CDR3 totals 17 residues. Germline-derived CDR1 and CDR2 are SGHDN and FVKESK. V was cut by 4 bases and J by 0 bases, with 19 bases left in between. The CDR3: CASSPRPGRISSYEQYF. CDR3 nucleotides: TGTGCCAGCAGCCCCCGCCCGGGACGGATAAGCTCCTACGAGCAGTACTTC.

The count of this clonotype is one. The rearrangement joins TRBV15 to TRBJ2-5; D is unresolved. CDR1 and CDR2 (germline): LNHNV, YYDKDF (reference sequence). Trimming stripped 1 base from V and 5 bases from J, with 8 bases between. The CDR3 loop spans 13 amino acids. CDR3 in DNA: TGTGCCACCAGCAGAGCCGAAGAGGAGACCCAGTACTTC. As protein: CATSRAEEETQYF. The entire variable domain, with the rest obtained from reference TRBV15 and TRBJ2-5, is as follows: DAMVIQNPRYQVTQFGKPVTLSCSQTLNHNVMYWYQQKSSQAPKLLFHYYDKDFNNEADTPDNFQSRRPNTSFCFLDIRSPGLGDTAMYLCATSRAEEETQYFGPGTRLLVL.

The genes are TRBV20-1 and TRBJ2-7; 10 bases are a match to TRBD1. Germline values: CDR1 DFQATT, CDR2 SNEGSKA (reference sequence). The trim removed 3 bases at V and 5 bases at J, leaving 7 bases unmatched. CDR3 length: 14 amino acids. As DNA, the CDR3 is TGCAGTGCTAGGCCGGGACAGGGGATCAACGAGCAGTACTTC. This encodes CSARPGQGINEQYF.

The chain has TRBV5-6 and TRBJ2-7; TRBD2 is a possible D gene (6 bases). The CDR3 loop spans 15 amino acids. Germline V gene data show CDR1 as SGHDT and CDR2 as YYEEEE. V dropped 8 bases and J dropped 2 bases, with 20 bases sitting between them. The CDR3 here is CASTGVGEVTYEQYF. The CDR3 DNA is TGTGCCAGTACCGGGGTAGGGGAGGTGACCTACGAGCAGTACTTC.

This clonotype was recorded only once. J is TRBJ1-2 and V is TRBV4-1, with TRBD1 matching over 7 bases. V dropped 4 bases and J dropped 0; count of bases not matched to a gene: 5. The CDR3 loop spans 15 amino acids. CDR1 MGHRA and CDR2 YSYEKL come from the germline V gene. This CDR3 is CASSPRTGANYGYTF. CDR3 DNA sequence: TGCGCCAGCAGCCCCCGGACAGGCGCTAACTATGGCTACACCTTC.